Listed below are T cell receptor beta chains from one sample, sequenced in a study of blood T cells in healthy people across ages. TCRdb redid the calling of the 5' RACE reads with MiXCR, one entry per CDR3 protein. The sample carries about 640,000 distinct CDR3 sequences, approximately 50% recorded once. Sample: blood. The receptors shown here come from a man aged 55 to 70 in good health. The CDR3 runs from the conserved cysteine through the conserved F or W. The order of the fields is CDR3 DNA, CDR3 protein, J gene, V gene, D gene, clone size. A D gene is named only where the DNA matches it firmly. Size values are once, few and many counts, or a class for expanded clones, and some rows have none.

TGTGCCAGCAGCGTAGCGGCGGGGGGGTTGAGAGATACGCAGTATTTT	CASSVAAGGLRDTQYF	TRBJ2-3	TRBV9	TRBD2	once
TGTGCCAGCTTGGACAAGGGGCAGGGAGGCTATGGCTACACCTTC	CASLDKGQGGYGYTF	TRBJ1-2	TRBV6-6	NA	NA
TGTGCCAGCAGCTCCGGACAGGGATGGGACGAGCAGTACTTC	CASSSGQGWDEQYF	TRBJ2-7	TRBV9	TRBD1	NA
TGTGCCAGCAGTTCCCGCCGACTATCTGAGACCCAGTACTTC	CASSSRRLSETQYF	TRBJ2-5	TRBV12-3/TRBV12-4	NA	NA
TGCGCCAGCAGTCGACAGGGTGGAACCCGGGAGCTGTTTTTT	CASSRQGGTRELFF	TRBJ2-2	TRBV5-1	TRBD1	NA
TGCAGCGGCACAGGGAGCTATGGCTACACCTTC	CSGTGSYGYTF	TRBJ1-2	TRBV29-1	NA	few
TGCAGTGCTAGAGATCCCCGGGCTAAAGTCACAGATACGCAGTATTTT	CSARDPRAKVTDTQYF	TRBJ2-3	TRBV20-1	NA	NA
TGCAGCGTTGTCCCTGACAGGGCTGGGGAGACCCAGTACTTC	CSVVPDRAGETQYF	TRBJ2-5	TRBV29-1	TRBD1	few
TGTGCCAGCAGTCTCGGACTAGGGGGGAAGTTAAAAGAGACCCAGTACTTC	CASSLGLGGKLKETQYF	TRBJ2-5	TRBV6-1	NA	NA
TGCAGTGCTAGTGAACCCTGGGGCACTGAAGCTTTCTTT	CSASEPWGTEAFF	TRBJ1-1	TRBV20-1	NA	NA
TGTGCCAGCTCCCCCGCCGCGGGGGGGAGCGCAGATACGCAGTATTTT	CASSPAAGGSADTQYF	TRBJ2-3	TRBV28	TRBD2	NA
TGCGCCAGCAGCTTGTGGTCAGGGACAACTGGGGCCAACGTCCTGACTTTC	CASSLWSGTTGANVLTF	TRBJ2-6	TRBV5-1	NA	NA
TGTGCCAGCAGTGCACAAGGAATCACAGATACGCAGTATTTT	CASSAQGITDTQYF	TRBJ2-3	TRBV2	NA	NA
TGCAGCGTTGGGTCGGGCCACTATGGCTACACCTTC	CSVGSGHYGYTF	TRBJ1-2	TRBV29-1	NA	NA
TGTGCCAGTAGTTACTCCGCAGGGAGGGGGGGCACTGAAGCTTTCTTT	CASSYSAGRGGTEAFF	TRBJ1-1	TRBV6-6	NA	NA
TGTGCCAGCAGTGAAGCCGGGACTAGCTTATCCTACGAGCAGTACTTC	CASSEAGTSLSYEQYF	TRBJ2-7	TRBV2	TRBD2	few
TGCAGTGCTAGAGCGGGACTAGCAATCAACGAGCAGTACTTC	CSARAGLAINEQYF	TRBJ2-7	TRBV20-1	TRBD2	many
TGCGCCAGCAGCTTGGAGATGACAGCCAGCTCTGGGGCCAACGTCCTGACTTTC	CASSLEMTASSGANVLTF	TRBJ2-6	TRBV5-1	NA	NA
TGTGCCAGCAGCTCCCGGGGAGGGCCTTACTACGAGCAGTACTTC	CASSSRGGPYYEQYF	TRBJ2-7	TRBV7-2	TRBD2	NA
TGCGCCAGCAGCTTGGCCTCTTCAGGGGTTCGTGGCTACACCTTC	CASSLASSGVRGYTF	TRBJ1-2	TRBV5-1	NA	NA
TGTGCCAGCACCTCAGGGAGGGGAGATGAAAAACTGTTTTTT	CASTSGRGDEKLFF	TRBJ1-4	TRBV6-6	NA	NA
TGTGCCGGCAGCGCGGGCCCAATTGTGGAGACCCAGTACTTC	CAGSAGPIVETQYF	TRBJ2-5	TRBV25-1	NA	NA
TGCAGTGCTAGAGTGTTGACAGATGGTGCACCCCTCCACTTT	CSARVLTDGAPLHF	TRBJ1-6	TRBV20-1	NA	NA
TGCGCCAGCAGCCCCGGGGGGCGGGGTCTCAATGAGCAGTTCTTC	CASSPGGRGLNEQFF	TRBJ2-1	TRBV4-1	NA	NA
TGTGCCAGCAGTTACTCGAGGGGCAAGAGCAATCGGCCCCAGCATTTT	CASSYSRGKSNRPQHF	TRBJ1-5	TRBV6-5	NA	NA
TGCAGTGCTAGTCCGACGGGGGGTCTTTATGGCTACACCTTC	CSASPTGGLYGYTF	TRBJ1-2	TRBV20-1	NA	NA
TGCAGTGCTACCGGGCCACCCGCAATGACTCTGTTCTTC	CSATGPPAMTLFF	TRBJ2-1	TRBV20-1	NA	few
TGTGCTAGTGGTTTGTACCGACCTCAGACGGCCGGTTATGAGCAGTTCTTC	CASGLYRPQTAGYEQFF	TRBJ2-1	TRBV12-5	NA	NA
TGTGCCAGCAGCTACTATAGCGGCAATGAGCAGTTCTTC	CASSYYSGNEQFF	TRBJ2-1	TRBV7-2	NA	NA
TGTGCCAGCAGCATGAGAGGGGGCGCTTCAACTAATGAAAAACTGTTTTTT	CASSMRGGASTNEKLFF	TRBJ1-4	TRBV7-9	TRBD1	NA
TGCGCCAGCAGCTTTGACCCGGCACCCTACGAGCAGTACTTC	CASSFDPAPYEQYF	TRBJ2-7	TRBV5-1	NA	NA
TGTGCCAGCAGCACAAGGGGGTACCAAGAGACCCAGTACTTC	CASSTRGYQETQYF	TRBJ2-5	TRBV12-3/TRBV12-4	NA	NA